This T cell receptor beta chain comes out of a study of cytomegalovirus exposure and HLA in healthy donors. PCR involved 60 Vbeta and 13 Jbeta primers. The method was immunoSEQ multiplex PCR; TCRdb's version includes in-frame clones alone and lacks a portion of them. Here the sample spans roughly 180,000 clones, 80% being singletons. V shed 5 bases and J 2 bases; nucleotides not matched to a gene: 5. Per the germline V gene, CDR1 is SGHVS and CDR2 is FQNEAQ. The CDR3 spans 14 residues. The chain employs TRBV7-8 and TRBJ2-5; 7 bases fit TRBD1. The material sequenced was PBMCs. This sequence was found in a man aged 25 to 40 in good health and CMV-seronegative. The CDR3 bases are TGTGCCAGCAGCGCAGGGACAGCTCAAGAGACCCAGTACTTC. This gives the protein CASSAGTAQETQYF.